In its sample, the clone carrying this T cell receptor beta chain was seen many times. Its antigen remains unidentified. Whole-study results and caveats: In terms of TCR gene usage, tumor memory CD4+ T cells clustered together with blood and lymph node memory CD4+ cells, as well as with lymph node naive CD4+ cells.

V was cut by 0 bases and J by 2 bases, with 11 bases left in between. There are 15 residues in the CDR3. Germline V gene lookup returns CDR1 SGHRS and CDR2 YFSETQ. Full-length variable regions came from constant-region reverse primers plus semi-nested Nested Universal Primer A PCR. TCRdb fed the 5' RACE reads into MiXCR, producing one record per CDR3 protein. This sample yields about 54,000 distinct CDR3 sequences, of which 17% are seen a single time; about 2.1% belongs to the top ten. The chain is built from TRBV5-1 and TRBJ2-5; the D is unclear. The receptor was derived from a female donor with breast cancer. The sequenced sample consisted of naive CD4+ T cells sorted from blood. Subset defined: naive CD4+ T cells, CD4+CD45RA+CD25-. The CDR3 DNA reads TGCGCCAGCAGCTTGGGTGCGACAAGTCAAGAGACCCAGTACTTC. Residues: CASSLGATSQETQYF.